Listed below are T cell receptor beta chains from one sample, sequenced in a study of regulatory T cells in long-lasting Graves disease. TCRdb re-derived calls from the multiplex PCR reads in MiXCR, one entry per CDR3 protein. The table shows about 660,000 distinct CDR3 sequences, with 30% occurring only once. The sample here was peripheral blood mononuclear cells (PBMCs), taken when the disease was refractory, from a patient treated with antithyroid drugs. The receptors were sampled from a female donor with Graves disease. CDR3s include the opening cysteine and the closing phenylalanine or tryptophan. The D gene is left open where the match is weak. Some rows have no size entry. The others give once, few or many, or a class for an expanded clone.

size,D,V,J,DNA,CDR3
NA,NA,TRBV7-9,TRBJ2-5,TGTGCCAGCAGCTTAGTGACTCTGGAGACCCAGTACTTC,CASSLVTLETQYF
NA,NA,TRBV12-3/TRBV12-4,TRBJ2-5,TGTGCCAGCAGTCGGGACGCGGGCCAAGAGACCCAGTACTTC,CASSRDAGQETQYF
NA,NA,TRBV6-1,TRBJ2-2,TGTGCCAGCAGTGAAAGGGCAGGACTGAGGATCGCGAACACCGGGGAGCTGTTTTTT,CASSERAGLRIANTGELFF
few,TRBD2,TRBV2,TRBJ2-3,TGTGCCAGCAGGTCCGGGACTAGCGGGAGCATAGGTACAGATACGCAGTATTTT,CASRSGTSGSIGTDTQYF
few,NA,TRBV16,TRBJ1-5,TGTGCCAGCAGCCAATGGAGCAATCAGCCCCAGCATTTT,CASSQWSNQPQHF
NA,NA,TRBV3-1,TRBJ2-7,TGTGCCAGCAGCCAAGTGGTTACCCCCTACGAGCAGTACTTC,CASSQVVTPYEQYF
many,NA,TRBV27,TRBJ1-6,TGTGCCAGCATGCGGACACCAGAGAATTCACCCCTCCACTTT,CASMRTPENSPLHF
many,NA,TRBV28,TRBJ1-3,TGTGCCAGCTCCCCCCTCGGAAACACCATATATTTT,CASSPLGNTIYF
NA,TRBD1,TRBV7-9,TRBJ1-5,TGTGCCAGCAGCTTAATGACGCCGGGACAGAAACAGAATCAGCCCCAGCATTTT,CASSLMTPGQKQNQPQHF
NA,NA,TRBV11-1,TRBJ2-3,TGTGCCAGCAGCACCGTCCGGGGCACAGATACGCAGTATTTT,CASSTVRGTDTQYF
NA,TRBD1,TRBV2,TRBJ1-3,TGTGCCTCCCGGGACAGGCCCTCTGGAAACACCATATATTTT,CASRDRPSGNTIYF
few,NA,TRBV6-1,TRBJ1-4,TGTGCCAGCAGAGGAACAGGGCCTAATGAAAAACTGTTTTTT,CASRGTGPNEKLFF
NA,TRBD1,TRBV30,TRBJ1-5,TGTGCCTGGGGCGACAGGGACAATCAGCCCCAGCATTTT,CAWGDRDNQPQHF
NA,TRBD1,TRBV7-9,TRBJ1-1,TGTGCCAGCAGTTCTGAACCGGGACAGGGGTTCGCGAACACTGAAGCTTTCTTT,CASSSEPGQGFANTEAFF
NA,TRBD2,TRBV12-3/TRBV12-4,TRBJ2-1,TGTGCCAGCAGTTTTGCGGGAGGGGACCACAATGAGCAGTTCTTC,CASSFAGGDHNEQFF
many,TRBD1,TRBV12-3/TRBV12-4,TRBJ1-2,TGTGCCAGCAGTTTAAAGGATGGAGGACAGGGGTTTGGCTACACCTTC,CASSLKDGGQGFGYTF
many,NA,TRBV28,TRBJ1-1,TGTGCCAGCAGCCCCGGGGGGAGCCCCCTGATGAACACTGAAGCTTTCTTT,CASSPGGSPLMNTEAFF
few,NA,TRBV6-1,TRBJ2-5,TGTGCCAGCAGTGAAGAGAGTCGAGAGACCCAGTACTTC,CASSEESRETQYF
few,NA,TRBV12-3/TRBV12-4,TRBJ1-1,TGTGCCAGCAATTCGTCGGGAGTTGAAGCTTTCTTT,CASNSSGVEAFF
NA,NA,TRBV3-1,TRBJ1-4,TGTGCCAGCAGCCAAGATCACCCCGGGAGCGAGGCCACTAATGAAAAACTGTTTTTT,CASSQDHPGSEATNEKLFF
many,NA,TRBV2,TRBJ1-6,TGTGCCAGCAGCTACAGGGTCGAGAATTCACCCCTCCACTTT,CASSYRVENSPLHF
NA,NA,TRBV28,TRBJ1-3,TGTGCCAGCAGCTTAATCCAGGGAGGAAACACCATATATTTT,CASSLIQGGNTIYF
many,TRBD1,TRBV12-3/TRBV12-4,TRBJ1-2,TGTGCCAGCAGTTTTGGCCCCAGGGGGGAGGGAGGCTACACCTTC,CASSFGPRGEGGYTF
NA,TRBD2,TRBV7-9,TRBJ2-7,TGTGCCAGCAGCTTAGAGGGCGGGAGTGTCTCCTACGAGCAGTACTTC,CASSLEGGSVSYEQYF
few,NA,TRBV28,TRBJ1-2,TGTGCCAGCAGTCTCCCCGGCAGGGCTCGGGATGGCTACACCTTC,CASSLPGRARDGYTF
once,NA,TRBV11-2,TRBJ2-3,TGTGCCAGCAGCTTAGACAGACTCACAGATACGCAGTATTTT,CASSLDRLTDTQYF
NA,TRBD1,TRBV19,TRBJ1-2,TGTGCCAGCAGTATCAGGGGGGGCTATGGCTACACCTTC,CASSIRGGYGYTF
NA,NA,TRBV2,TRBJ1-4,TGTGCCAGCCTCCCCCCCCCGGCGGGAAAACTGTTTTTT,CASLPPPAGKLFF